Sequencing of this T cell receptor (beta chain) was carried out in a study of cytomegalovirus exposure and HLA in healthy donors. Use of 60 Vbeta and 13 Jbeta primers characterized the PCR. Only in-frame clones appear in the TCRdb table, and some are missing; sequencing was by immunoSEQ multiplex PCR. The sample yields 110,000 to 150,000 clones, about 77% seen once. Study-level findings and limits: A later analysis linked a missense DCLRE1C variant to TCR beta V- and J-gene trimming. A later analysis showed that HLA-associated TCR beta chains had undergone more clonal expansion than equally common others. Among donors in an Asian-associated ancestry cluster, a later analysis reportedly found fewer N-insertions than the roughly 730-donor mean.

The CDR3 runs to 18 residues. V was clipped by 5 bases and J by 3 bases; unmatched bases: 11. Germline CDR1 is SEHNR and CDR2 is FQNEAQ (reference sequence). This clone came up a few times. Its antigen remains unidentified. The TCR comes from a female donor in good health and CMV-seronegative. The V and J genes are TRBV7-9 and TRBJ1-4, with TRBD1 identical over 11 bases. Source material: PBMCs. CDR3 protein: CASSTRTGGPQANEKLFF. DNA of the CDR3: TGTGCCAGCAGCACCCGGACAGGGGGCCCCCAGGCTAATGAAAAACTGTTTTTT.